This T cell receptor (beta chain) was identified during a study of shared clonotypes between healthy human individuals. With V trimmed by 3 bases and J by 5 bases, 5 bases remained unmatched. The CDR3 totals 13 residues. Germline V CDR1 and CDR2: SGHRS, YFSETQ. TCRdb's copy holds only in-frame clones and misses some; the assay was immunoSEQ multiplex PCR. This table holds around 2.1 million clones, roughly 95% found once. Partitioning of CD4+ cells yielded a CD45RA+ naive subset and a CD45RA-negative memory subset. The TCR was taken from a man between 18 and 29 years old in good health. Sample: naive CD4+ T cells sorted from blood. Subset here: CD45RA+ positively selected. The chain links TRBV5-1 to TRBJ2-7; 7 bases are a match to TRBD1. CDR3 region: CASSSYDRDEQYF. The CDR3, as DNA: TGCGCCAGCAGCTCCTACGACAGGGACGAGCAGTACTTC.